Sequencing of this T cell receptor beta chain was carried out in a study of blood T cell repertoires in COVID-19. Participants, 18 to 89 years old, spanned about two dozen US areas. The method was immunoSEQ multiplex PCR; TCRdb's version includes in-frame clones alone and lacks a portion of them. The sample holds some 150,000 clones, around 78% seen once. Per germline, CDR1 SGHNT and CDR2 YYREEE (reference sequence). Trimming left V 1 base short and J 1 base short, with 5 bases between. The CDR3 loop spans 13 amino acids. This chain uses TRBV5-4 with TRBJ2-5; D is undetermined. The sequence was obtained from a woman aged 50 to 60 who had recovered from COVID-19. The sample taken for sequencing was PBMCs or T cells enriched from blood (not recorded which). The CDR3 protein is CASSLPGQETQYF. CDR3 sequence (DNA): TGTGCCAGCAGCTTGCCGGGCCAAGAGACCCAGTACTTC.